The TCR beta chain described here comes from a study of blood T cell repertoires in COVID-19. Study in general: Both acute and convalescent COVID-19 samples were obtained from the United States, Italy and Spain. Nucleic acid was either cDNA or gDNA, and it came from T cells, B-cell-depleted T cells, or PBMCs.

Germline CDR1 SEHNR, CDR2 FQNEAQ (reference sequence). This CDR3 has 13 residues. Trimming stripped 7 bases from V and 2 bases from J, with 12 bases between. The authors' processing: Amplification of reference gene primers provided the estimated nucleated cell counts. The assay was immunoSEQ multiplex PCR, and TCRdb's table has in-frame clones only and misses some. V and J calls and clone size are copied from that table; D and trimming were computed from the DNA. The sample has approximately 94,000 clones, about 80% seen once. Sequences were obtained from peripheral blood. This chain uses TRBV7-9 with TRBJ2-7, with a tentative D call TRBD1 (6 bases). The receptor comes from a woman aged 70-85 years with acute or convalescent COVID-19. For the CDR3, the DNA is TGTGCCAGCACGAATGGGGGCCCCTACGAGCAGTACTTC. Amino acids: CASTNGGPYEQYF.